This section outlines one TCR beta chain sequence together with its context. Its antigen is not known. V shed 2 bases and J 2 bases; nucleotides not matched to a gene: 6. The CDR3 consists of 16 residues. Germline V gives CDR1 MNHNY, CDR2 SVGAGI (reference sequence). Profiled with immunoSEQ multiplex PCR; TCRdb holds only in-frame clones, not every one. The data show about 2.5 million clones, around 93% seen once. This entry belongs to a study of shared clonotypes between healthy human individuals. Study-wide results and caveats: Naive CD4 clonotype sharing across a few donors was 5% to 6%. Tissue TCR repertoires likely differ from these blood-only repertoires.

What was sequenced was naive CD4+ T cells from PBMCs. Subset defined: CD45RA+ positively selected. The rearrangement uses TRBV6-6 and TRBJ2-4; 7 bases line up with TRBD1. The TCR sequence derives from a man between 18 and 29 years old in good health. Some clones in this sample may be carry-over from other donors' samples. The CDR3 loop reads CASSYLPDRSKNIQYF. CDR3 sequence (DNA): TGTGCCAGCAGTTACCTACCGGACAGGTCCAAAAACATTCAGTACTTC.